Below, one TCR beta chain is given with its context. Its antigen is currently unknown. Germline V gives CDR1 MNHEY, CDR2 SVGAGI. The CDR3 sequence is 15 residues long. Trimming removed 2 bases from V and 4 bases from J, with 14 bases in between. The data belong to a study of cytomegalovirus exposure and HLA in healthy donors. Study-level findings and limits: A later analysis showed that HLA-associated TCR beta chains had undergone more clonal expansion than equally common others. The study listed under 200 cytomegalovirus-associated TCR beta chains. CMV serostatus was the sole immune exposure information available. Indistinguishability led to the exclusion of some V segments, TRBV6-2 and TRBV6-3 included.

The PCR employed 60 Vbeta primers together with 13 Jbeta primers. Libraries were prepared by immunoSEQ multiplex PCR; TCRdb keeps only in-frame clonotypes and omits some of them. The data show under 300,000 clones, about 80% seen once. Sequencing was done on a sample of PBMCs. The V call is TRBV6-5, the J call TRBJ2-5; maybe TRBD2 (5 bases). The TCR comes from a woman aged 55-69 years in good health and CMV-seropositive. In DNA, the CDR3 is TGTGCCAGCAGTTACGACGTTACGGGAAGAGAGACCCAGTACTTC. It codes for CASSYDVTGRETQYF.